This T cell receptor beta chain was captured by sequencing in a study of post-analysis software for immune sequencing data. CDR3 length: 16 residues. As to this clonotype: The target antigen is unknown.

TCR beta cDNA libraries included unique molecular identifiers. In TCRdb, the PCR reads were re-called with MiXCR into one record per CDR3 protein. The sample has roughly 800,000 distinct CDR3 sequences; 30% are singletons. Overall study results and limits: Four or five TRBV segments (TRBV5-6, TRBV5-1 and TRBV20-1 among them) occurred more frequently in patients than in controls.

The source of this sequence is a girl aged 5-17 years with multiple sclerosis. V usage is TRBV21-1 and J usage is TRBJ1-5; TRBD1, as called in the table, went unchecked against the DNA. TRBV21-1 is a listed pseudogene. The material sequenced was blood. The CDR3 is CASSNSAQPSNQPQHF. Written as DNA, the CDR3 is TGTGCCAGCAGCAATTCGGCACAGCCTAGCAATCAGCCCCAGCATTTT.